The 21 T cell receptor beta chains given below trace back to one sample, sequenced in a study of blood T cells in healthy people across ages. The use of a sample-barcoded 5' primer and a J-beta primer mix characterized a second PCR of about 7 to 12 cycles. TCRdb redid the calling of the 5' RACE reads with MiXCR, one entry per CDR3 protein. This table holds around 870,000 distinct CDR3 sequences, 25% to 30% found once. The sequenced sample was blood. Receptors originate from a woman of 80 years or more in good health.

About this clonotype itself: A much larger clone is a single base away; this may be a read error. The chain couples TRBV6-5 to TRBJ2-3, with 8 bases identical to TRBD2. CDR1 MNHEY and CDR2 SVGAGI come from the germline V gene. The CDR3 extends over 17 amino acids. V gave up 4 bases and J gave up 2 bases; unmatched junction bases: 11. In nucleotides, the CDR3 is TGTGCCAGCAGTTCCTCCCTGATAGCGGGGATCACAGATACGCAGTATTTT. Its protein product is CASSSSLIAGITDTQYF.

This clonotype occurred many times. The CDR3 coding sequence is TGTGCCAGCAGTCCGTACTCGACCCCTCCGAGTGGCTACACCTTC. Its translation: CASSPYSTPPSGYTF. This sequence joins TRBV28 and TRBJ1-2; D is uncertain. Trimming cost V 5 bases and J 7 bases, with 20 bases left between them. The CDR3 is 15 amino acids. Germline CDR1 and CDR2: MDHEN and SYDVKM.

The J gene is TRBJ2-5, the V gene TRBV7-2, with TRBD2 matching 10 bases. The CDR3 is 18 residues long. Per germline, CDR1 SGHTA and CDR2 FQGNSA. J was trimmed by 11 bases and V by 0 bases; bases with no gene match: 18. CDR3 nucleotides: TGTGCCAGCAGCTTAGCGCCGCTAGCGGGGGTTAATGACAATGAGCAGTACTTC. This codes for CASSLAPLAGVNDNEQYF.

The sample holds many counts of this clonotype. V and J are TRBV11-2 and TRBJ2-5, with TRBD2 identical over 10 bases. This CDR3 contains 17 residues. Germline trimming cut 1 base from V and 5 bases from J; bases unmatched to any gene: 10. CDR1 SGHAT and CDR2 FQNNGV come from the germline V gene. This CDR3 is CASSLGQRGGLGETQYF. In DNA form, the CDR3 reads TGTGCCAGCAGCTTAGGCCAGCGGGGGGGCCTTGGGGAGACCCAGTACTTC.

In its sample, this clonotype was seen a few times. This sequence joins TRBV11-2 and TRBJ2-3, with 11 nucleotides matching TRBD2. Germline assignment: CDR1 SGHAT and CDR2 FQNNGV. There are 20 residues in the CDR3. V lost 1 base, J lost 7 bases, and 19 bases stayed unmatched. The CDR3: CASSLVKMAYSGGVSNTQYF. CDR3 sequence (DNA): TGTGCCAGCAGCTTAGTAAAAATGGCCTATAGCGGGGGGGTATCAAATACGCAGTATTTT.

This clonotype was recorded at least ten times. The genes are TRBV3-1 and TRBJ2-7; 7 nucleotides agree with TRBD1. J was trimmed by 3 bases and V by 6 bases; bases with no gene match: 8. Per germline, CDR1 LGHDT and CDR2 YNNKEL (reference sequence). The CDR3 extends over 14 amino acids. For the CDR3, the DNA is TGTGCCAGCAGTCGACAGGGCCTATTCTACGAGCAGTACTTC. This sequence encodes CASSRQGLFYEQYF.

Many counts were recorded for this clonotype. This rearrangement joins TRBV11-2 to TRBJ2-5; 7 nucleotides match TRBD2. CDR1 is SGHAT, CDR2 FQNNGV, per germline. V shed 2 bases, J shed 2 bases, and the junction held 5 bases outside the gene matches. The CDR3 has 15 amino acids. The CDR3 protein is CASSLSDGGQETQYF. Here the CDR3 DNA reads TGTGCCAGCAGCTTAAGCGACGGGGGGCAAGAGACCCAGTACTTC.

This clonotype was recorded a few times. The genes are TRBV9 and TRBJ1-2; D may be TRBD1 (5 bases). V was shortened by 5 bases and J by 2 bases, with 19 bases between the two germline ends. CDR3 size: 16 residues. Per germline, CDR1 SGDLS and CDR2 YYNGEE. CDR3 nucleotides: TGTGCCAGCAGTGCGGGGGGGGGAATTAGGAACTATGGCTACACCTTC. Translating gives CASSAGGGIRNYGYTF.

Points on this clonotype: Just one base apart from a much larger clone, this may be a read error. The chain uses TRBV14 and TRBJ1-2; 8 bases are shared with TRBD1. This CDR3 comprises 15 residues. Germline V lookup: CDR1 SGHDN, CDR2 FVKESK. The junction had 11 bases not matched to a gene; V was cut back by 7 bases and J by 4 bases. CDR3 sequence: CASTEAGGVIYGYTF. The CDR3 DNA is TGTGCCAGCACTGAGGCAGGGGGCGTCATCTATGGCTACACCTTC.

This clonotype was counted at least ten times. The V and J genes are TRBV29-1 and TRBJ2-3; D is unclear. Per germline, CDR1 SQVTM and CDR2 ANQGSEA. V shed 6 bases and J shed 0 bases, with 10 bases lying between them. The CDR3 runs to 13 residues. The CDR3 here is CSVDATSTDTQYF. The CDR3 DNA follows: TGCAGCGTCGACGCGACTAGCACAGATACGCAGTATTTT.

This chain links TRBV24-1 with TRBJ2-3, with D perhaps matching TRBD2 (5 bases). V lost 3 bases, J lost 3 bases, and 15 bases lay in between. CDR1 KGHDR and CDR2 SFDVKD come from the germline V gene. This CDR3 has 16 amino acids. The CDR3 DNA reads TGTGCCACCAGTGATCCCGGCACCGGGATGACAGATACGCAGTATTTT. Its protein product is CATSDPGTGMTDTQYF.

This clonotype was counted only a few times. The chain employs TRBV15 and TRBJ1-5; no clear D gene. Deletions cut 5 bases from V and 3 bases from J, with 8 bases between. The CDR3 consists of 13 residues. Germline V lookup: CDR1 LNHNV, CDR2 YYDKDF (reference sequence). CDR3 sequence (DNA): TGTGCCACCAGCGACGGCCTCAATCAGCCCCAGCATTTT. Amino acids: CATSDGLNQPQHF.

This clonotype was detected ten times or more. The rearrangement links TRBV2 to TRBJ2-3; D remains unclear. The CDR3 runs 14 residues. The V end was cut by 4 bases, the J end by 6 bases, with 14 bases between. Germline assignment: CDR1 SNHLY and CDR2 FYNNEI. CDR3 DNA: TGTGCCAGCAGTGGGGCGTTGGGGATTGATACGCAGTATTTT. It codes for CASSGALGIDTQYF.

This clonotype was counted many times. The chain couples TRBV12-3 or TRBV12-4 to TRBJ2-1; 10 bases are shared with TRBD2. J lost 6 bases, V lost 5 bases, and 7 bases had no gene match. The CDR3 consists of 15 residues. The CDR3 DNA follows: TGTGCCAGCAGTATAAGCGGGGGGGCAGGCAATGAGCAGTTCTTC. Residues: CASSISGGAGNEQFF.

This clonotype has a count of ten or more. The V call is TRBV28, the J call TRBJ2-1; tentative D call: TRBD2 (6 bases). CDR1 is MDHEN, CDR2 SYDVKM, per germline. The V end was cut by 7 bases, the J end by 4 bases, with 14 bases between. This CDR3 comprises 14 residues. CDR3 amino acids: CASNSGEIYNEQFF. Here the CDR3 DNA reads TGTGCCAGCAATTCGGGGGAGATTTACAATGAGCAGTTCTTC.

The sample holds many counts of this clonotype. The chain couples TRBV20-1 to TRBJ2-5, with D possibly being TRBD2 (7 bases). Trimming took off 2 bases at V and 5 bases at J, with 12 bases between the two ends. The CDR3 is made up of 13 amino acids. Germline CDR1 reads DFQATT; CDR2 reads SNEGSKA (reference sequence). The CDR3 protein is CSARRGARETQYF. CDR3 coding DNA: TGCAGTGCTAGACGGGGGGCGCGTGAGACCCAGTACTTC.

About this clonotype: One end of the junction does not line up with germline, which may come from a read error. V and J are TRBV12-3 or TRBV12-4 and TRBJ1-2, with 7 bases fitting TRBD1. This CDR3 spans 13 amino acids. The CDR3 region has the DNA TGTGTCAGCAGTTTAGACAGGGCGGGTGGCTACACCTTC. This sequence encodes CVSSLDRAGGYTF.

This clonotype was observed many times. V usage is TRBV6-5 and J usage is TRBJ2-7; the D is unclear. Germline CDR1 is MNHEY and CDR2 is SVGAGI. V was cut by 6 bases and J by 7 bases, with 13 bases left in between. CDR3 size: 12 residues. The CDR3 coding sequence is TGTGCCAGCAGCCCCGTCTTGGGTGAGCAGTACTTC. Protein: CASSPVLGEQYF.

The table lists this clonotype with many counts. The chain carries TRBV6-5 and TRBJ2-6; no clear D. The CDR3 length is 14 residues. In germline, CDR1 is MNHEY, CDR2 SVGAGI. Trimming pared 0 bases from V and 7 bases from J, leaving 7 bases between. CDR3 sequence reads: CASSYSRIANVLTF. Written as DNA, the CDR3 is TGTGCCAGCAGTTACTCCCGGATCGCCAACGTCCTGACTTTC.

There are many counts of this clonotype. V gene TRBV7-2 combines with J gene TRBJ2-3; D not certain. CDR3 length: 12 amino acids. Trimming took off 5 bases at V and 5 bases at J, with 8 bases between the two ends. CDR1 and CDR2 (germline): SGHTA, FQGNSA. CDR3 sequence (DNA): TGTGCCAGCAGCCCCTATTTAGATACGCAGTATTTT. Amino acid sequence: CASSPYLDTQYF.

This clonotype was observed at least ten times. The rearrangement joins TRBV29-1 to TRBJ1-1, with D hard to call. Germline assignment: CDR1 SQVTM and CDR2 ANQGSEA. This CDR3 has 13 amino acids. The ends were cut back, 3 bases at V and 2 bases at J, with 10 bases in the middle. The DNA of the CDR3 is TGCAGCGTTGATTTCGACATTAACACTGAAGCTTTCTTT. Translated: CSVDFDINTEAFF.